This TCR beta chain was sequenced for a study of shared clonotypes between healthy human individuals. Findings and limits, study-wide: When compared with the clonotypes that were shared by all four sorted-subset donors, the non-shared clonotypes turned out to have lower generation probabilities. Represented diversity, genetic and exposure-history alike, was limited by few donors.

From germline, CDR1 is SGHTA and CDR2 FQGNSA. Trimming shortened V by 4 bases and J by 3 bases, and 18 bases separated the two germline ends. The length of the CDR3 is 16 residues. Partitioning of CD4+ cells yielded a CD45RA+ naive subset and a CD45RA-negative memory subset. As to this clone: The antigen is undetermined.

Sequencing was performed with immunoSEQ multiplex PCR; in TCRdb, only in-frame clones are kept and a portion is missing. The table shows about 2.3 million clones, with roughly 90% occurring only once. This chain links TRBV7-2 with TRBJ1-1; TRBD1 is a possible D gene (5 bases). Sequencing was done on a sample of naive CD4+ T cells from PBMCs. Indicated subset: CD45RA+ positively selected. This TCR derives from a man aged 18 to 29 in good health. Some clones in this sample may be carry-over from other donors' samples. CDR3 residues: CASSSPGGGVDTEAFF. As DNA, the CDR3 is TGTGCCAGCAGCTCGCCCGGAGGAGGGGTGGACACTGAAGCTTTCTTT.